The rows below give T cell receptor beta chains drawn from one sample of a study of ipilimumab plus nivolumab after autologous stem cell transplantation. Sequencing used immunoSEQ multiplex PCR; TCRdb keeps in-frame clones, though not all of them. This table holds over 75,000 clones, 75% to 85% found once. The specimen comprised PBMCs, sampled in a trial of ipilimumab plus nivolumab as post-transplant consolidation. Source of these receptors: a male donor with diffuse large B-cell lymphoma. CDR3s leave out the opening cysteine and the closing phenylalanine or tryptophan.

V: TRBV29-1; J: TRBJ2-3; CDR3: SVEWEPPQY
V: TRBV7-7; J: TRBJ2-1; CDR3: ASSLAGAYNEQF
V: TRBV6-1; J: TRBJ2-7; CDR3: ASSDLGQGSYEQY
V: TRBV5-1; J: TRBJ1-2; CDR3: ASSDDGSYGYT
V: TRBV10-1; J: TRBJ1-1; CDR3: ASSAGNDGAF
V: TRBV9; J: TRBJ2-2; CDR3: ASSVELPGPRAELF
V: TRBV7-2; J: TRBJ2-1; CDR3: ASSLSPPGPGIEQF
V: TRBV6-1; J: TRBJ2-7; CDR3: ASSERTGRGWEQY
V: TRBV10-3; J: TRBJ2-3; CDR3: AIRGLAPDTQY
V: TRBV7-2; J: TRBJ1-3; CDR3: ASSPTGRASGNTIY
V: TRBV7-2; J: TRBJ2-5; CDR3: ASSLRSAQETQY
V: TRBV5-6; J: TRBJ2-7; CDR3: ASSLNGPLVREQY
V: TRBV7-7; J: TRBJ2-3; CDR3: ASSPGTSSDTQY
V: TRBV10-3; J: TRBJ1-1; CDR3: AISAGQGAEPEAF
V: TRBV2; J: -; CDR3: ASSSGTGNYEQY
V: TRBV11-2; J: TRBJ2-1; CDR3: ASSPYNEQF
V: TRBV19; J: TRBJ1-5; CDR3: ASSILDSNQPQH
V: TRBV7-2; J: TRBJ2-3; CDR3: ASYPTARETDTQY
V: TRBV7-2; J: TRBJ2-1; CDR3: ASSFGGVGGNEQF
V: TRBV28; J: TRBJ1-2; CDR3: ASSSQTRQGDFYGYT
V: TRBV19; J: TRBJ1-4; CDR3: ASSVTNEKLF
V: TRBV7-6; J: TRBJ2-1; CDR3: ASSLFAGGADEQF
V: TRBV18; J: TRBJ2-3; CDR3: ASSPPEAGGTDTQY
V: TRBV7-2; J: TRBJ1-1; CDR3: ASSFSRAEAF
V: TRBV15; J: -; CDR3: ATSRDRGREQY
V: TRBV5-6; J: TRBJ1-1; CDR3: ASSLEGQGAVGAF